The T cell receptor (beta chain) under discussion was sequenced for a study of OX40 agonist ivuxolimab in advanced cancers. Study-level information: Dose-escalation cases comprised hepatocellular carcinoma, melanoma, renal cell or head and neck cancer. Earlier treatment with anti-PD-1, anti-PD-L1 or anti-CTLA-4 was permitted, and around 36% had received some.

The data were produced by immunoSEQ multiplex PCR, yet TCRdb's version contains in-frame clones alone and is incomplete. The sample includes about 110,000 clones, less than 95% of them seen just once. Study results and limitations: Antigen specificity of clonally expanded peripheral T cells was not established. Clones of CD4+ and CD8+ blood T cells grew by week 6 at doses of 0.1 to 3.0 mg/kg.

To note about this clone: Its antigen is unidentified.

This CDR3 spans 15 amino acids. The V gene lost 8 bases and the J gene lost 3 bases, with 16 bases spanning the gap. Germline V gene lookup returns CDR1 MRHNA and CDR2 SNTAGT. This clonotype originated in an adult with an advanced solid tumor such as melanoma, head and neck, liver or kidney cancer. The V gene is TRBV6-4, the J gene TRBJ2-2; either TRBD1 or TRBD2 may fit D (5 bases each). The sequencing here drew on CD4+ or CD8+ T cells sorted from blood, taken in a trial of the OX40 agonist ivuxolimab. CDR3 amino acids: CASSNTGGYTGELFF. The CDR3 coding sequence is TGTGCCAGCTCAAACACAGGCGGGTACACCGGGGAGCTGTTTTTT.